These T cell receptor beta chains were read from a single sample in a study of blood T cell repertoires in COVID-19. TCRdb keeps only in-frame clones here, not all; method: immunoSEQ multiplex PCR. In the table there are around 97,000 clones, approximately 84% of which are singletons. The sequenced sample was peripheral blood. The source is a human donor in a cohort sampled during active or convalescent COVID-19. CDR3s include the opening cysteine and the closing phenylalanine or tryptophan. The order of the fields is D gene, clone size, CDR3 length, J gene, V gene, CDR3 DNA, CDR3 protein. D genes are given only for firm matches. Clone size appears in some rows only: once, few, many, or a class for an expanded clone.

>TRBD2|NA|15|TRBJ2-3|TRBV3-1/TRBV3-2
TGTGCCAGCAGCCGGACTAGCGGGGGCACAGATACGCAGTATTTT
CASSRTSGGTDTQYF
>NA|NA|13|TRBJ2-5|TRBV6-5
TGTGCCAGCAGTCGGAGCGTACAAGAGACCCAGTACTTC
CASSRSVQETQYF
>NA|once|15|TRBJ1-5|TRBV7-8
TGTGCCAGCAGCTTAATATCCGGGATCAATCAGCCCCAGCATTTT
CASSLISGINQPQHF
>NA|NA|12|TRBJ2-7|TRBV28
TGTGCCAGCAGGGGGCTTACCTACGAGCAGTACTTC
CASRGLTYEQYF
>TRBD2|NA|14|TRBJ2-1|TRBV19
TGTGCCAGTAGAAAGGCGGGGGGGCCTGATGAGCAGTTCTTC
CASRKAGGPDEQFF
>NA|NA|10|TRBJ2-7|TRBV2
TGTGCCAGCAGTGAACTCGAGCAGTACTTC
CASSELEQYF
>NA|NA|16|TRBJ2-3|TRBV7-3
TGTGCCAGCAACTTCCCTGGTAGGGGCCGCACAGATACGCAGTATTTT
CASNFPGRGRTDTQYF
>NA|NA|13|TRBJ1-4|TRBV9
TGTGCCAGCAGCGGGTTATTAGATGAAAAACTGTTTTTT
CASSGLLDEKLFF
>TRBD1|NA|19|TRBJ2-3|TRBV5-1
TGCGCCAGCAGCTTTCACGGGACAGGGTTGAGGGGGCCCGAAGATACGCAGTATTTT
CASSFHGTGLRGPEDTQYF
>NA|NA|14|TRBJ1-5|TRBV19
TGTGCCAGTAGTATTGTAGCGATGAATCAGCCCCAGCATTTT
CASSIVAMNQPQHF
>NA|NA|16|TRBJ1-4|TRBV11-2
TGTGCCAGCAGCTTAGGTTTCAGGCAGGGTAATGGAAAACTGTTTTTT
CASSLGFRQGNGKLFF
>TRBD1|once|16|TRBJ2-7|TRBV11-2
TGTGCCAGCAGCTCCCCTAGTCAGGGGGCGCGATACGAGCAGTACTTC
CASSSPSQGARYEQYF
>TRBD2|NA|16|TRBJ2-3|TRBV7-9
TGTGCCAGCAGTCCAACGGGACTAGCGGGGTTGGGGACGCAGTATTTT
CASSPTGLAGLGTQYF
>NA|NA|14|TRBJ1-4|TRBV25-1
TGTGCCAGCAGTAATCCAGGCGCCAATGAAAAACTGTTTTTT
CASSNPGANEKLFF
>NA|NA|15|TRBJ2-3|TRBV5-4
TGTGCCAGCAGCTTAGGCAGGGTTGACGCAGATACGCAGTATTTT
CASSLGRVDADTQYF
>NA|NA|14|TRBJ1-4|TRBV3-1/TRBV3-2
TGTGCCAGCAGCTCCCCAAGGGGGGGAGAAAAACTGTTTTTT
CASSSPRGGEKLFF
>NA|NA|13|TRBJ1-2|TRBV18
TGTGCCAGCTCATTTTCAGGGCGTTATGGCTACACCTTC
CASSFSGRYGYTF
>TRBD2|NA|16|TRBJ2-1|TRBV3-1/TRBV3-2
TGTGCCAGCAGCCGAACGGGACTAGCGACCTACAATGAGCAGTTCTTC
CASSRTGLATYNEQFF
>NA|few|13|TRBJ2-7|TRBV5-1
TGCGCCAGCGGGCCCCTAGCGCCGATTGAGCAGTACTTC
CASGPLAPIEQYF
>NA|NA|13|TRBJ1-1|TRBV7-3
TGTGCCAGCAGCTCTAACTTTAACACTGAAGCTTTCTTT
CASSSNFNTEAFF
>TRBD1|NA|17|TRBJ1-2|TRBV28
TGTGCCAGCAATCCTGTAGGGACAGGGGCTGCGAGAGCTGGCTACACCTTC
CASNPVGTGAARAGYTF
>NA|NA|12|TRBJ1-4|TRBV4-2
TGTGCCAGCAGCCGGGAGGAGGGAAAACTGTTTTTT
CASSREEGKLFF
>NA|NA|15|TRBJ1-1|TRBV19
TGTGCCAGTAGTCGGAGGGAAATGATGAACACTGAAGCTTTCTTT
CASSRREMMNTEAFF
>NA|once|17|TRBJ2-2|TRBV4-1
TGCGCCAGCAGCCAAGATGCTGTCTCCGCAGACTCCGGGGAGCTGTTTTTT
CASSQDAVSADSGELFF
>NA|once|14|TRBJ1-2|TRBV30
TGTGCCTGGGAGACGGATGCACAGAGATATGGCTACACCTTC
CAWETDAQRYGYTF
>TRBD1|once|13|TRBJ2-1|TRBV10-3
TGTGCCATCAGTGGGTCCGGGACAGGCGAGCAGTTCTTC
CAISGSGTGEQFF
>TRBD2|NA|14|TRBJ2-1|TRBV18
TGTGCCAGCTCAGCCACTAGCGCGGGAAATGAGCAGTTCTTC
CASSATSAGNEQFF
>NA|NA|14|TRBJ1-1|TRBV5-5
TGTGCCAGCAACTTGGCGTGGGCGAACACTGAAGCTTTCTTT
CASNLAWANTEAFF
>TRBD1|NA|16|TRBJ1-2|TRBV7-9
TGTGCCAGCAGCTTAGGAAAGGGACAGGATGGCTATGGCTACACCTTC
CASSLGKGQDGYGYTF
>NA|NA|13|TRBJ1-2|TRBV15
TGTGCCACCAGCAGAGATCGGACAGTTGGCTACACCTTC
CATSRDRTVGYTF
>NA|few|15|TRBJ1-5|TRBV20-1
TGCAGTGCTAGTATGTCGGACAGTAGCAATCAGCCCCAGCATTTT
CSASMSDSSNQPQHF
>TRBD2|NA|15|TRBJ2-2|TRBV7-6
TGTGCCAGCAGCCCCACTAGCGTCAGGACCGGGGAGCTGTTTTTT
CASSPTSVRTGELFF
>TRBD1|few|14|TRBJ2-1|TRBV6-5
TGTGCCAGCAGACTACAGGGGGCCTACAATGAGCAGTTCTTC
CASRLQGAYNEQFF